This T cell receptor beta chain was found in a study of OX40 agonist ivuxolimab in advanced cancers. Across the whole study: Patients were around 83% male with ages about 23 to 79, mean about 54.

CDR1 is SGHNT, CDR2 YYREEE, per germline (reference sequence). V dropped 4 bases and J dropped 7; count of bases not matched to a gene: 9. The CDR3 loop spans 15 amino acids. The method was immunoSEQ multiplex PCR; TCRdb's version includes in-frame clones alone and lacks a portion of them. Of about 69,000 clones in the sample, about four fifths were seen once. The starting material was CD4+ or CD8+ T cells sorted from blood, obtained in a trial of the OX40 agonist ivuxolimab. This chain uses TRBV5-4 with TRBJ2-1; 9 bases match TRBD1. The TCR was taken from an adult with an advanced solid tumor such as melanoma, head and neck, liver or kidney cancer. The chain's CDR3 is CASSQRTGDGNEQFF. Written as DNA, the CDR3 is TGTGCCAGCAGCCAAAGGACAGGGGATGGGAATGAGCAGTTCTTC.